This entry is about one T cell receptor beta chain. The target antigen is unknown. This sample stems from a study of T-cell memory formation after mild COVID-19. TCRdb reprocessed the 5' RACE reads with MiXCR, giving one entry per CDR3 protein. The sample yields about 320,000 distinct CDR3 sequences, approximately 15% seen once. Study outcomes and limitations: CD4+ contracting clones were found mainly in CM and EM, and CD8+ ones in EMRA.

Germline CDR1 LNHNV, CDR2 YYDKDF (reference sequence). V lost 4 bases and J 1 base, leaving 13 bases between the germline ends. This CDR3 contains 15 residues. The sequence derives from a man between 18 and 35 years old who had mild COVID-19 (a few samples of this study predate the infection). Cell type and time point are not known. The chain joins TRBV15 to TRBJ2-5; D might be TRBD2 (5 bases). The specimen was PBMCs or a T cell subset sorted from them (not recorded which). In DNA form, the CDR3 reads TGTGCCACCAGCACGGAGCGGCGGGTCCAAGAGACCCAGTACTTC. The encoded protein is CATSTERRVQETQYF.